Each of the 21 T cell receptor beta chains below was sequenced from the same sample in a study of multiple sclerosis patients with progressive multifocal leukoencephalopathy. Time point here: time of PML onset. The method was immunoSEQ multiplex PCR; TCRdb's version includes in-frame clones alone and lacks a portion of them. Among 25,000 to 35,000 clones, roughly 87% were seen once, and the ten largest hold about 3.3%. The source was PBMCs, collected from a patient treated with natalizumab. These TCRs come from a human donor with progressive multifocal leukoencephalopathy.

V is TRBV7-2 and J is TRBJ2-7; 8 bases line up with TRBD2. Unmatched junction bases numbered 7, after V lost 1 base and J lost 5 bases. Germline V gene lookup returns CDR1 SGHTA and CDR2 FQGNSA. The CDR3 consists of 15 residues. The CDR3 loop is CASSLELAGSNEQYF. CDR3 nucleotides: TGTGCCAGCAGCTTAGAGCTAGCGGGTTCCAACGAGCAGTACTTC.

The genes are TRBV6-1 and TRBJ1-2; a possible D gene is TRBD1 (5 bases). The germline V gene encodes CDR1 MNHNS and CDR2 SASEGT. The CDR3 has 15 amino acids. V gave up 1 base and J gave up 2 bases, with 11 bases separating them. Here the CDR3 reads CASSEGGRVNYGYTF. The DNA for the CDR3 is TGTGCCAGCAGTGAAGGTGGCAGGGTGAACTATGGCTACACCTTC.

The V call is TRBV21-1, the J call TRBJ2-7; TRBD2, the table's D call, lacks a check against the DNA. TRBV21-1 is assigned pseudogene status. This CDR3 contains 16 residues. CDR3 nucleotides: TGTGCCAGCAGCAAACGCCGGGGGGGGCAGGTCCACGAGCAGTACTTC. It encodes CASSKRRGGQVHEQYF.

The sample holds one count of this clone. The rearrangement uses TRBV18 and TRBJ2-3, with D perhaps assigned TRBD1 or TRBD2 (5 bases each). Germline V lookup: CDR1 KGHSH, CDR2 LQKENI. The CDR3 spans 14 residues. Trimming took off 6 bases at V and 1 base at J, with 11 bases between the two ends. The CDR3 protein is CASSRGPRTDTQYF. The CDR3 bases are TGTGCCAGCTCCCGGGGACCACGCACAGATACGCAGTATTTT.

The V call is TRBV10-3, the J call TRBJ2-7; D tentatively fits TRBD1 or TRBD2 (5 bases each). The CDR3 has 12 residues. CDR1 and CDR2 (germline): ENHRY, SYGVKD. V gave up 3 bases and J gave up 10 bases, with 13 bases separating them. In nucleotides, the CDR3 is TGTGCCATCAGTGATGGGGGTGCGCGCCAGTACTTC. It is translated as CAISDGGARQYF.

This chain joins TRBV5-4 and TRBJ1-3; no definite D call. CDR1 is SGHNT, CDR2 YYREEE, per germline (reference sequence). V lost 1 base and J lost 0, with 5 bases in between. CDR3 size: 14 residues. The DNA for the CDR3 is TGTGCCAGCAGCTTGCGGGGCTCTGGAAACACCATATATTTT. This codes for CASSLRGSGNTIYF.

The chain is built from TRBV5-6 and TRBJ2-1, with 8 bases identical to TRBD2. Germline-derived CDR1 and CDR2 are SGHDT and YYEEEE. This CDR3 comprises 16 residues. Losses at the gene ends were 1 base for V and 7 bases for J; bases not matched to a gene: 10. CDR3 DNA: TGTGCCAGCAGCTTGTATTGGCGGGAGGCAATAAATGAGCAGTTCTTC. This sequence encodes CASSLYWREAINEQFF. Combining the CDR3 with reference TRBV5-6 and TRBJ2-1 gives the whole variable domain DAGVTQSPTHLIKTRGQQVTLRCSPKSGHDTVSWYQQALGQGPQFIFQYYEEEERQRGNFPDRFSGHQFPNYSSELNVNALLLGDSALYLCASSLYWREAINEQFFGPGTRLTVL.

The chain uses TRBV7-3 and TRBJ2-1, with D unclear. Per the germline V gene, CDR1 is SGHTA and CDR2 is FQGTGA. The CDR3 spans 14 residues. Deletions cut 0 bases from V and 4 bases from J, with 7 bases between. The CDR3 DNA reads TGTGCCAGCAGCTTAACGTGGGGTTACAATGAGCAGTTCTTC. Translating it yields CASSLTWGYNEQFF.

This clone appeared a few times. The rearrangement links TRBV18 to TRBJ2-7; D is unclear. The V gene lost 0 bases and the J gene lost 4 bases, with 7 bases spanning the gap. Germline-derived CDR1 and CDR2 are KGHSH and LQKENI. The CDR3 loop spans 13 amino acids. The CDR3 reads CASSPPGGYEQYF. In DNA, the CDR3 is TGTGCCAGCTCACCACCGGGCGGATACGAGCAGTACTTC.

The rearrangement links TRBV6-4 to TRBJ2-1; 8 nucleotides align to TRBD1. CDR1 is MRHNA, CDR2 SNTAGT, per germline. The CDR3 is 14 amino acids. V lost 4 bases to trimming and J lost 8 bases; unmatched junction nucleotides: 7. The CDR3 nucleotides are TGTGCCAGCAGTGGATGGCAGGGGGCATATGAGCAGTTCTTC. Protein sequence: CASSGWQGAYEQFF.

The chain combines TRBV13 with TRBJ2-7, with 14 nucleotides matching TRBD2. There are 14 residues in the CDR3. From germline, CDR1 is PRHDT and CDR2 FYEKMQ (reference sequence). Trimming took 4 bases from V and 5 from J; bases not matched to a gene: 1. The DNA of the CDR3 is TGTGCCAGCAGCTCGGGACTAGCGGGAGACGAGCAGTACTTC. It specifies CASSSGLAGDEQYF.

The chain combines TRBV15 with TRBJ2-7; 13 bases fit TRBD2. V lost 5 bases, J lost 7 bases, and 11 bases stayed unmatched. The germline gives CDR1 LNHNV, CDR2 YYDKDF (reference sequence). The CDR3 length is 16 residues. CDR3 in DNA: TGTGCCACCAGCGGCATAGGGACTAGCGGGAAGAGGGAGCAGTACTTC. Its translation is CATSGIGTSGKREQYF. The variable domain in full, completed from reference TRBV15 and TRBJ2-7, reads DAMVIQNPRYQVTQFGKPVTLSCSQTLNHNVMYWYQQKSSQAPKLLFHYYDKDFNNEADTPDNFQSRRPNTSFCFLDIRSPGLGDTAMYLCATSGIGTSGKREQYFGPGTRLTVT.

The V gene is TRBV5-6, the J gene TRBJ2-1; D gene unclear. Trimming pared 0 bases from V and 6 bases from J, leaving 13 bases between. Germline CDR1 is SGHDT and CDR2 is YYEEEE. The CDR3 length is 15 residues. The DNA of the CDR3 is TGTGCCAGCAGCTTGGGTTTCGGTCCTACCAATGAGCAGTTCTTC. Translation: CASSLGFGPTNEQFF.

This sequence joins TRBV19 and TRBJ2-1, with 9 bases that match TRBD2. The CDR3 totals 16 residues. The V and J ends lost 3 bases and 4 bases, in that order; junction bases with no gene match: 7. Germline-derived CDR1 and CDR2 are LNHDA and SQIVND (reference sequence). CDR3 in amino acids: CASSILTSGRYNEQFF. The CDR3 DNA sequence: TGTGCCAGTAGTATCCTGACTAGCGGACGTTACAATGAGCAGTTCTTC.

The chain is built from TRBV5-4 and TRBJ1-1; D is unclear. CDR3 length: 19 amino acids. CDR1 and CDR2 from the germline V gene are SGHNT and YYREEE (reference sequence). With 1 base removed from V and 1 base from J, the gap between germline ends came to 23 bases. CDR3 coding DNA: TGTGCCAGCAGCTTGCGACGAACTAACTCCCCCGGGCCGAACACTGAAGCTTTCTTT. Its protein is CASSLRRTNSPGPNTEAFF.

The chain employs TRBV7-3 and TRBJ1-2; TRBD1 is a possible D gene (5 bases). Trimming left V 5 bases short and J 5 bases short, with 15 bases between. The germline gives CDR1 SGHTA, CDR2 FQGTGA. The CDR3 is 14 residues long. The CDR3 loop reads CASSPRGDLYGYTF. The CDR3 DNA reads TGTGCCAGCAGCCCCCGAGGGGACCTATATGGCTACACCTTC.

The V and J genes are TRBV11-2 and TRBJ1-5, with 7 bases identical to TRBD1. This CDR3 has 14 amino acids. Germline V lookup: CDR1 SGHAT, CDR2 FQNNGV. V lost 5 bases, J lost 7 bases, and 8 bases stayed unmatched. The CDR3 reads CASSPLQGDQPQHF. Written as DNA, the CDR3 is TGTGCCAGCAGCCCACTTCAGGGGGACCAGCCCCAGCATTTT.

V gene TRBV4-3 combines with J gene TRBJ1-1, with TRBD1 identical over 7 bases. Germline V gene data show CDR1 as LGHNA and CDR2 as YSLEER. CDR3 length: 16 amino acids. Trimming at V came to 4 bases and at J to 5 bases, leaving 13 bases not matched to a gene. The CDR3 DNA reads TGCGCCAGCAGCCTCAAGGGGGGAGGGGGCGCGACTGAAGCTTTCTTT. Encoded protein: CASSLKGGGGATEAFF.

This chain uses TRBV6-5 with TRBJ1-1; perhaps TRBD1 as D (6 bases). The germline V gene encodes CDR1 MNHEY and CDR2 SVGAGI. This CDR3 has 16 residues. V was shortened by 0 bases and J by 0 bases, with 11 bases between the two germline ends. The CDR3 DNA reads TGTGCCAGCAGTTACTCGAGGGGGGGAATGAACACTGAAGCTTTCTTT. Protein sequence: CASSYSRGGMNTEAFF.

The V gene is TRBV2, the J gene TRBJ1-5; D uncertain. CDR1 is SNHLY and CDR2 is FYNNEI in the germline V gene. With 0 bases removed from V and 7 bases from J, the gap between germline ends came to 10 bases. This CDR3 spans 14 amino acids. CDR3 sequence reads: CASSEATVGQPQHF. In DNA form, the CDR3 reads TGTGCCAGCAGTGAAGCCACGGTGGGACAGCCCCAGCATTTT.

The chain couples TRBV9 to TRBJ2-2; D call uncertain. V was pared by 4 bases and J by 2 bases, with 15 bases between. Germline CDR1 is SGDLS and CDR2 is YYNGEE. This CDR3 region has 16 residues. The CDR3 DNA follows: TGTGCCAGCAGCCCTCGACTTGACCCAAACACCGGGGAGCTGTTTTTT. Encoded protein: CASSPRLDPNTGELFF.